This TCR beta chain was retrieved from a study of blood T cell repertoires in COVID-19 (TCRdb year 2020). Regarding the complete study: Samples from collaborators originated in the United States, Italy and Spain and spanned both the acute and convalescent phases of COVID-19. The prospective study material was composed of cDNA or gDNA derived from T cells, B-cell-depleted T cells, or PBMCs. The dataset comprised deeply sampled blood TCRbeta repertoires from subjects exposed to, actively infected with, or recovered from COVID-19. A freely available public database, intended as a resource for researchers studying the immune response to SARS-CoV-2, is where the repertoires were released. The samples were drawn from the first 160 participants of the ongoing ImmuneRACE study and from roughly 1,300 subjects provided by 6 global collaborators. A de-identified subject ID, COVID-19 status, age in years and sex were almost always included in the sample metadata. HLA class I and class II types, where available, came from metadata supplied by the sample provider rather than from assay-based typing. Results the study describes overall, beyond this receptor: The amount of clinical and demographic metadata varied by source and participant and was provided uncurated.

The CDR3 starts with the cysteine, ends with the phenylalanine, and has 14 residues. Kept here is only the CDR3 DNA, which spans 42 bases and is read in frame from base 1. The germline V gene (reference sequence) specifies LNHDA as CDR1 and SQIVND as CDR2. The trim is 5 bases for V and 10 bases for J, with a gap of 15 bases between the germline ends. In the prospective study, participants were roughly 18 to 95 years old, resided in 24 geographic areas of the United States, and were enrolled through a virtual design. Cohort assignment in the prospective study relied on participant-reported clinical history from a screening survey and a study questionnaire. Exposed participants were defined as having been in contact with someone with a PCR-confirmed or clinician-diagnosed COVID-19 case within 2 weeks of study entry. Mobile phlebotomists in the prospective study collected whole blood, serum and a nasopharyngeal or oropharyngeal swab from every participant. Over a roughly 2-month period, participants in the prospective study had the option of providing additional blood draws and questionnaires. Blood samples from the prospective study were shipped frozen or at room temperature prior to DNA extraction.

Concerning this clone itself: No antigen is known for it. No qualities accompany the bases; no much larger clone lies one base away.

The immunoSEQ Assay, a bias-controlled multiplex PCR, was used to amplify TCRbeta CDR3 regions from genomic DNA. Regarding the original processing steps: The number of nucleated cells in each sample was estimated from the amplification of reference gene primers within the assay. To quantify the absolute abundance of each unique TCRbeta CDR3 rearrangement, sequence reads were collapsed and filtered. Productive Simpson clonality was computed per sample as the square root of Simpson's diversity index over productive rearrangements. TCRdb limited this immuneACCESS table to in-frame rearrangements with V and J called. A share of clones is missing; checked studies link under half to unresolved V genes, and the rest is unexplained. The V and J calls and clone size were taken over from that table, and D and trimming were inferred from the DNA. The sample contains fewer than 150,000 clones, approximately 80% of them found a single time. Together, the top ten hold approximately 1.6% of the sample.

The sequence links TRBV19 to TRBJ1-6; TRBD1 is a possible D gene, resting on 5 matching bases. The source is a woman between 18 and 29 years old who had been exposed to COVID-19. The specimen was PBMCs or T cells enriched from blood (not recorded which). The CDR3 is CASSSGGTRSPLHF. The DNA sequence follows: TGTGCCAGTAGTTCGGGGGGTACACGATCACCCCTCCACTTT.